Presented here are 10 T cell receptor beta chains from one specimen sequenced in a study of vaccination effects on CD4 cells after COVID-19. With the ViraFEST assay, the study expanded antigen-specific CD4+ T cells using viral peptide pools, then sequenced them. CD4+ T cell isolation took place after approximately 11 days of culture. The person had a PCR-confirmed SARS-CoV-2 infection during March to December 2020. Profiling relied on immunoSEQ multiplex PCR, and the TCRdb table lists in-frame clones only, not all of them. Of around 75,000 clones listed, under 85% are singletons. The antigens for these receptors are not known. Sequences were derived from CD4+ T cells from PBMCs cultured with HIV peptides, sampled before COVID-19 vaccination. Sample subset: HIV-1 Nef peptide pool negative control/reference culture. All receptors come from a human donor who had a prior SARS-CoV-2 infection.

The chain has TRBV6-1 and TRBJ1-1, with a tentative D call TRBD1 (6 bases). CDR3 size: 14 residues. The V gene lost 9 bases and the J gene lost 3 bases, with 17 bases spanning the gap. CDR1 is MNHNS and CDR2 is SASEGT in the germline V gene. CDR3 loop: CASKLTGQHTEAFF. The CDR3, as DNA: TGTGCCAGTAAACTAACCGGACAGCACACTGAAGCTTTCTTT.

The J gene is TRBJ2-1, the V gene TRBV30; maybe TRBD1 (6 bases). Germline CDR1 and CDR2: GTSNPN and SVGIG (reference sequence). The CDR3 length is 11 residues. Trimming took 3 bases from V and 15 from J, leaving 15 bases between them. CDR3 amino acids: CAWREGGVPFF. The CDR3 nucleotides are TGTGCCTGGAGGGAAGGGGGAGTACCGTTCTTC.

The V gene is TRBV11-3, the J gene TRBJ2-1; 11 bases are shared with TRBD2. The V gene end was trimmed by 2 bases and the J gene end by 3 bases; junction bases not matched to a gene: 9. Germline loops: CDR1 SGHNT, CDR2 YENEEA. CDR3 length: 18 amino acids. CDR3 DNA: TGTGCCAGCAGCTTACCCTCCGGGACTAGCGGATTCTACAATGAGCAGTTCTTC. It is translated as CASSLPSGTSGFYNEQFF.

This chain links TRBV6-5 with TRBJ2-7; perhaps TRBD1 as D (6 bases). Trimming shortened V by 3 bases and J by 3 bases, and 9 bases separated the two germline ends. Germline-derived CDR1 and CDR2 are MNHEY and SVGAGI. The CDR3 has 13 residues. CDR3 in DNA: TGTGCCAGCAGTTATAGCAGGGGCTACGAGCAGTACTTC. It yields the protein CASSYSRGYEQYF.

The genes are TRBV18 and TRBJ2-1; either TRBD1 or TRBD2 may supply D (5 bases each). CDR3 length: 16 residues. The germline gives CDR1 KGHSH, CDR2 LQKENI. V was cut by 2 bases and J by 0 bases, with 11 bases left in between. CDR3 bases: TGTGCCAGCTCACCAGGGACCCCAAGCTCCTACAATGAGCAGTTCTTC. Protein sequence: CASSPGTPSSYNEQFF. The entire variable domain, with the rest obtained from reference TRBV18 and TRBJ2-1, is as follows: NAGVMQNPRHLVRRRGQEARLRCSPMKGHSHVYWYRQLPEEGLKFMVYLQKENIIDESGMPKERFSAEFPKEGPSILRIQQVVRGDSAAYFCASSPGTPSSYNEQFFGPGTRLTVL.

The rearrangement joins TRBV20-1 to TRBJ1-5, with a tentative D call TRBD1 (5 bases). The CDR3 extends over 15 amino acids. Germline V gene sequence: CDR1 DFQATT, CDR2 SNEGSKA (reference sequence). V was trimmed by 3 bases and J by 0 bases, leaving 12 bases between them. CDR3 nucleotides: TGCAGTGCTAGTCCGGGGCAGCATAGCAATCAGCCCCAGCATTTT. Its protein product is CSASPGQHSNQPQHF.

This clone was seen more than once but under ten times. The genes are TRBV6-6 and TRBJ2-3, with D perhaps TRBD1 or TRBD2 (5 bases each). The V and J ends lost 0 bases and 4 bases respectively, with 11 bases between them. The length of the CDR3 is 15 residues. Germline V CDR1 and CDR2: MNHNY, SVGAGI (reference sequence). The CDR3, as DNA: TGTGCCAGCAGTTACTCGGGTGAGGGGTCAGATACGCAGTATTTT. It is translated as CASSYSGEGSDTQYF.

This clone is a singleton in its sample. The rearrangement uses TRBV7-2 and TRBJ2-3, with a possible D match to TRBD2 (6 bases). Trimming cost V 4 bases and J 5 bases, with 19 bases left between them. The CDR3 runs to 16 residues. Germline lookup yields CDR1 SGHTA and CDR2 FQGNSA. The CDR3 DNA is TGTGCCAGCAGCTACGATCGTCGGGGGTACCAAGATACGCAGTATTTT. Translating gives CASSYDRRGYQDTQYF.

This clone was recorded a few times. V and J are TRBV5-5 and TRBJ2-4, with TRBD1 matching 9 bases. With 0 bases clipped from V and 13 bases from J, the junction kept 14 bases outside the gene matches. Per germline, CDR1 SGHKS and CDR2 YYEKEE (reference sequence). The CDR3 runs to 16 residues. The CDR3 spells CASSLAGTGSFELQYF. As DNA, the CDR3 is TGTGCCAGCAGCTTGGCCGGGACAGGGTCGTTCGAGCTCCAGTACTTC.

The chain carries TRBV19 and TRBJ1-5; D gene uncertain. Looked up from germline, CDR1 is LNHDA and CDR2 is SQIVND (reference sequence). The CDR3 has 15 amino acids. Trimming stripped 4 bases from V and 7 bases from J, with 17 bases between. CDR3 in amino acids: CASSKARLGGQPQHF. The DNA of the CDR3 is TGTGCCAGTAGTAAGGCCCGGTTGGGAGGCCAGCCCCAGCATTTT.